In its sample, the clone carrying this T cell receptor (beta chain) was seen once. These data come from a study of blood T cell repertoires in COVID-19. Study summary: Samples taken during acute and convalescent COVID-19 were collected in the United States, Italy and Spain. T cells, B-cell-depleted T cells, or PBMCs supplied cDNA or gDNA.

The method was immunoSEQ multiplex PCR; TCRdb's version includes in-frame clones alone and lacks a portion of them. The sample lists approximately 250,000 clones, around 88% occurring once. The CDR3 covers 15 residues. CDR1 SGHTA and CDR2 FQGTGA come from the germline V gene. V was trimmed by 4 bases and J by 7 bases, leaving 14 bases between them. Participants, about 18 to 90 years old, spanned under 25 US areas. The sequence was obtained from a woman in her thirties or forties with acute COVID-19. The chain carries TRBV7-3 and TRBJ1-6; D is unresolved. Sequencing was done on a sample of PBMCs or T cells enriched from blood (not recorded which). CDR3 bases: TGTGCCAGCAGCTCTCAAGGGAGGGAGAATTCACCCCTCCACTTT. As protein: CASSSQGRENSPLHF.